This entry features one TCR beta chain sequence. Its recognized antigen is unknown. No base-level quality is on record; no much larger clone is a single base apart. The CDR3 regions of human TCRbeta chains were analyzed by immunosequencing. For the original study's pipeline: Repertoire TCRs were matched against a reference library of SARS-CoV-2-specific TCRs generated with the MIRA antigen-specificity platform. Breadth was defined as the fraction of unique TCRs that were SARS-CoV-2-associated, and depth was defined as the fraction of total T cells that were SARS-CoV-2-associated. Using the MIRA data, each spike-specific TCR was mapped to the spike region that the TCR reacts to and placed in a CD4 or CD8 class. Log10-transformed breadth and depth values were compared by one-way ANOVA with Sidak's multiple comparisons tests. Not all clones reach the TCRdb copy of this immuneACCESS table, which keeps in-frame sequences only. Checked studies attribute under half of the gap to unresolved V genes and leave the rest unexplained. The V and J calls and clone size are taken from that table; D and trimming were inferred from the DNA. This sample is represented by around 150,000 clones; 92% of them were singletons. The top ten constitute about 3.6% of the sample.

Sample time point, as interpreted from the label and publication: about 28 days (+/-7) after the second vaccine dose. Because spike-specific TCR depth and breadth did not differ between the two schedules, AZD1222 recipients who got a second dose at roughly 4 weeks were pooled with those who got a second dose at roughly 12 weeks. Vaccinee samples were obtained from the UK trials COV001 and COV002, which included a single-blind randomized controlled phase 2/3 trial of AZD1222 (ChAdOx1 nCoV-19) in healthy adults. For TCRbeta chain sequencing, PBMC samples were collected from trial participants at day 0 and at day 28 after the second dose. This sample is part of a study of T cell responses to AZD1222 COVID-19 vaccine (dated by TCRdb to 2020 to 2022). Regarding the complete study: A total of 233 trial participants underwent TCR sequencing, of whom some 210 received two doses of AZD1222 and about 25 received two doses of the MenACWY control vaccine. Enrollment into the trials was organized by age into subgroups of 18-55, 56-69 and 70-plus years, and those subgroups contained roughly 150, 30 and 60 TCR-sequenced participants, respectively.

Findings and caveats that apply to the study as a whole: After two AZD1222 doses, spike-specific TCR breadth and depth were significantly higher than at day 0 and than in MenACWY recipients. Participants were mostly white British and included more females than males, and it was suggested by the authors that clonal diversity may have been underestimated. Vaccine-associated CD4 TCRs spanned the whole spike protein, with dominant responses in regions 160-218 and 743-854. Nearly half of unique spike-specific TCRs reportedly recognized epitopes outside regions mutated in the B.1.351 and B.1.1.7 variants. Conclusions about previously exposed vaccinees are limited because only a handful of AZD1222 recipients were SARS-CoV-2 seropositive at baseline. In the small 56-69-year group, the increase in depth fell short of significance, most likely because of low power. No day 14 peak-response samples were available, so repertoires were characterized only after the peak T cell response.

V loses 5 bases of germline sequence and J loses 4 bases, and the interval between the two ends is 11 bases. From a lookup of the germline V gene, CDR1 and CDR2 are SGHDN and FVKESK. From the cysteine through the phenylalanine, the CDR3 covers 14 amino acids. Just the 42-base CDR3 DNA is kept, in frame starting at base 1. The sample was peripheral blood, taken 28 days after the second AZD1222 dose. The chain couples TRBV14 to TRBJ2-2, with no reliable assignment of the D segment. The sequence came from an adult who received the AZD1222 COVID-19 vaccine. The CDR3 region has the sequence CASSGKNGTGELFF. The nucleotide sequence is TGTGCCAGCAGCGGTAAAAATGGCACCGGGGAGCTGTTTTTT. Where the CDR3 stops, the reference TRBV14 and TRBJ2-2 genes take over; the full variable domain is EAGVTQFPSHSVIEKGQTVTLRCDPISGHDNLYWYRRVMGKEIKFLLHFVKESKQDESGMPNNRFLAERTGGTYSTLKVQPAELEDSGVYFCASSGKNGTGELFFGEGSRLTVL.